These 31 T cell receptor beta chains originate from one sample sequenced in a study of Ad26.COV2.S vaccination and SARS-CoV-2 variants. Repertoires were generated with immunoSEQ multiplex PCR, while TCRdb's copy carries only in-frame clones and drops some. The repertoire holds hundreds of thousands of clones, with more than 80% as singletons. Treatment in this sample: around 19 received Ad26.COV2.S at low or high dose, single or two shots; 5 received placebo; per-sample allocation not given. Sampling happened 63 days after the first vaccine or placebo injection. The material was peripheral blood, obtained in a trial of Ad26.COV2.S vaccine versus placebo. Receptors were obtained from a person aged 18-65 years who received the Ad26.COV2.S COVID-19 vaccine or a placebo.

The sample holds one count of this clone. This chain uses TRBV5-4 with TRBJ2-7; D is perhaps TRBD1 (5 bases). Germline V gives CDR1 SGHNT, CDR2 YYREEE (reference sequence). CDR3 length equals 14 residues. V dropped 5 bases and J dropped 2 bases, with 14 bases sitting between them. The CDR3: CASSPRVSPYEQYF. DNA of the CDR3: TGTGCCAGCAGTCCCAGGGTTTCCCCCTACGAGCAGTACTTC.

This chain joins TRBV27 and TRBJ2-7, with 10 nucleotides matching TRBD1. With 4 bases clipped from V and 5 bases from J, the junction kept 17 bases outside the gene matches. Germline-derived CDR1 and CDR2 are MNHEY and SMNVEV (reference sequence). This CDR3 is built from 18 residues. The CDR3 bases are TGTGCCAGCAGTTCCAAGAACAGTAACTGGGGACAGGGGAACGAGCAGTACTTC. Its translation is CASSSKNSNWGQGNEQYF.

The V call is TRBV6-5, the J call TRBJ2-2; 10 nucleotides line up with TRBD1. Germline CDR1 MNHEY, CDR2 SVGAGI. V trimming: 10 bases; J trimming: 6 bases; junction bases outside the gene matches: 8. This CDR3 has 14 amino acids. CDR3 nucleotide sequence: TGTGCCAACCGACAGGGGGCGAGGTCCGGGGAGCTGTTTTTT. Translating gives CANRQGARSGELFF.

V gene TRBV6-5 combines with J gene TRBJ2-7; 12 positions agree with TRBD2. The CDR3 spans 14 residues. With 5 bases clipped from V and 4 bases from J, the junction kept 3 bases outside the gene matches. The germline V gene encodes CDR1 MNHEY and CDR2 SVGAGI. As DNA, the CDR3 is TGTGCCAGCAGTAGACTAGCGGGAGTGTACGAGCAGTACTTC. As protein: CASSRLAGVYEQYF.

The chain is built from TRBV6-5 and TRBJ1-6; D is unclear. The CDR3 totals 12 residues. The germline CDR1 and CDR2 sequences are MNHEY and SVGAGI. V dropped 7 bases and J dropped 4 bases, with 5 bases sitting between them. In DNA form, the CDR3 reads TGTGCCAGCAATCCGTATAATTCACCCCTCCACTTT. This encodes CASNPYNSPLHF.

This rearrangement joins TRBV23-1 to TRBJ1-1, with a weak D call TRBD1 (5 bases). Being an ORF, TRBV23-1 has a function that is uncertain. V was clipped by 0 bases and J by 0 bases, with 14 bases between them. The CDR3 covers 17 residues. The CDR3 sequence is CASSQSGGGSMNTEAFF. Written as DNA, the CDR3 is TGCGCCAGCAGTCAATCTGGCGGGGGGTCGATGAACACTGAAGCTTTCTTT.

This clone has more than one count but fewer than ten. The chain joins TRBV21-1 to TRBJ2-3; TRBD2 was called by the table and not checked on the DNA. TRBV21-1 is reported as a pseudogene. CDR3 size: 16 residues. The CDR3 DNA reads TGTGCCAGCAGCAAAAAGGGACTAGCGGGCACAGATACGCAGTATTTT. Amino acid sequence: CASSKKGLAGTDTQYF.

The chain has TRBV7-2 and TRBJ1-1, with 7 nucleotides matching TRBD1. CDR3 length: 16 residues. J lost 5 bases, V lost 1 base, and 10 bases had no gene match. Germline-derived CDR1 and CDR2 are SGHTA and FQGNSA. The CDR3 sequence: CASSLGAGGRGTEAFF. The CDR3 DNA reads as TGTGCCAGCAGCTTAGGAGCAGGGGGAAGGGGTACTGAAGCTTTCTTT.

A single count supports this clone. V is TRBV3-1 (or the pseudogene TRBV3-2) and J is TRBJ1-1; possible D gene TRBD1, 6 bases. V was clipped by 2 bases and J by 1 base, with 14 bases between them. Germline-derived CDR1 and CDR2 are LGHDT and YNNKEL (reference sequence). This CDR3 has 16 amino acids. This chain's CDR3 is CASSQFLTGPNTEAFF. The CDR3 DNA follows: TGTGCCAGCAGCCAATTCTTGACAGGTCCGAACACTGAAGCTTTCTTT.

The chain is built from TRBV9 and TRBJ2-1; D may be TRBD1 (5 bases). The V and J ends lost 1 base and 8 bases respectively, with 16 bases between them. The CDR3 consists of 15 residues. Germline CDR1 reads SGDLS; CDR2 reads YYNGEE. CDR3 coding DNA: TGTGCCAGCAGCGTAAACGGGCAGGGTTTCGATGAGCAGTTCTTC. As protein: CASSVNGQGFDEQFF.

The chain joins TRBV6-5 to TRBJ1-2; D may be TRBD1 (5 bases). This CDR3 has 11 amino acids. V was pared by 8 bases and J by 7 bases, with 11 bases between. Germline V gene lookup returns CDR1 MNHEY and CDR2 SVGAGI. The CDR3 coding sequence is TGTGCCAGCTTTTCCGGGGGTGGCTACACCTTC. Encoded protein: CASFSGGGYTF.

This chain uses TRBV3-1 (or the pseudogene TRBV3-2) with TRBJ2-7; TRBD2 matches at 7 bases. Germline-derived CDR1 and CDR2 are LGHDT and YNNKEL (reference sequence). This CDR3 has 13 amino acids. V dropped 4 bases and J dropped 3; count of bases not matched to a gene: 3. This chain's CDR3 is CASSPGLNYEQYF. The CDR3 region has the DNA TGTGCCAGCAGCCCGGGACTAAACTACGAGCAGTACTTC.

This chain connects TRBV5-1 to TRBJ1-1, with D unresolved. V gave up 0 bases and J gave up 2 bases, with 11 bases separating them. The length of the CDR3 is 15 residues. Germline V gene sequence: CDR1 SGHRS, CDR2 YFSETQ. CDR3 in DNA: TGCGCCAGCAGCTTGGATCCAGGCGGTAACACTGAAGCTTTCTTT. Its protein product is CASSLDPGGNTEAFF.

The DNA for the CDR3 is TGCGCCAGCAGTGCCGCTAGCTGGGGCACCGGGGAGCTGTTTTTT. The encoded protein is CASSAASWGTGELFF. The V call is TRBV10-2, the J call TRBJ2-2; maybe TRBD2 (5 bases). Per the germline V gene, CDR1 is WSHSY and CDR2 is SAAADI. V lost 4 bases to trimming and J lost 4 bases, with 13 bases between them. This CDR3 region has 15 residues.

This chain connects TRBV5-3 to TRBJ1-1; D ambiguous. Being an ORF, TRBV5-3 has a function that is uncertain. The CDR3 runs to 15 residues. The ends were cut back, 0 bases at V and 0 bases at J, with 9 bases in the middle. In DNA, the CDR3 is TGTGCCAGAAGCTTGGGCAGGAAGATGAACACTGAAGCTTTCTTT. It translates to CARSLGRKMNTEAFF.

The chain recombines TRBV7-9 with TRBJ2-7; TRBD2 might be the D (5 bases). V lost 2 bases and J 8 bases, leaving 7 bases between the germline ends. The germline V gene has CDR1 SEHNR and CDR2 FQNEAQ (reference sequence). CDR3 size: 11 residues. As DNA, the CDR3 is TGTGCCAGCAGCTTAACGGGGAAGCAGTACTTC. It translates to CASSLTGKQYF.

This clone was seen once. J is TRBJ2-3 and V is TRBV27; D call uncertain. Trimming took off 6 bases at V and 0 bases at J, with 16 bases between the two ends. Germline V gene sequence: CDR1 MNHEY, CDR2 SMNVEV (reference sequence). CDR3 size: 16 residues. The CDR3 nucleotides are TGTGCCAGCAGCCCTCCCGGAGAATCTAGCACAGATACGCAGTATTTT. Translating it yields CASSPPGESSTDTQYF.

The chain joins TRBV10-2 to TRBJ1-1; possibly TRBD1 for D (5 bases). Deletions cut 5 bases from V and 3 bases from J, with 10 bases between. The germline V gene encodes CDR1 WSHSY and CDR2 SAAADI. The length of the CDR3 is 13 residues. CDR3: CASSPQGYTEAFF. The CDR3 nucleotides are TGCGCCAGCAGTCCGCAGGGATACACTGAAGCTTTCTTT.

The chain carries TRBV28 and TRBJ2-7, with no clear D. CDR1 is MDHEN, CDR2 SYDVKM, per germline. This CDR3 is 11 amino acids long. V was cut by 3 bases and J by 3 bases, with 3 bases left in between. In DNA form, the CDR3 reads TGTGCCAGCAGTTTCCTCTACGAGCAGTACTTC. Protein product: CASSFLYEQYF.

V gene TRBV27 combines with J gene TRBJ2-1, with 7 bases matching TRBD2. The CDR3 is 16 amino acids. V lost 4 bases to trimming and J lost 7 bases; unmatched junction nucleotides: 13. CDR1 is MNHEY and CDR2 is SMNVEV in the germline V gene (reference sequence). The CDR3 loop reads CASSSPWVAGENEQFF. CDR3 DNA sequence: TGTGCCAGCAGTTCCCCGTGGGTAGCGGGTGAAAATGAGCAGTTCTTC.

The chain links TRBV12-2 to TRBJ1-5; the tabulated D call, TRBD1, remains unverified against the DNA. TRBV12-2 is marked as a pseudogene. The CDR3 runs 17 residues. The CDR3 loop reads CASRFPDRGRRNQPQHF. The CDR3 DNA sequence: TGTGCAAGTCGCTTTCCCGACAGGGGAAGGCGCAATCAGCCCCAGCATTTT.

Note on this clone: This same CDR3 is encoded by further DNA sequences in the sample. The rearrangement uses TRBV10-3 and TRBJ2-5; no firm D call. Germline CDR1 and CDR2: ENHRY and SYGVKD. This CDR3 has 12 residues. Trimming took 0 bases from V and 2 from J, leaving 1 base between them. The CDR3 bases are TGTGCCATCAGTGAGTCTCAAGAGACCCAGTACTTC. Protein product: CAISESQETQYF.

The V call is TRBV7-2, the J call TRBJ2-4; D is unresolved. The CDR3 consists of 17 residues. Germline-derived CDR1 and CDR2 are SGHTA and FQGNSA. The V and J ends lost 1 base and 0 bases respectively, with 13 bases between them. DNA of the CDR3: TGTGCCAGCAGCTTAGATGGTACCTCTATAGCCAAAAACATTCAGTACTTC. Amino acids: CASSLDGTSIAKNIQYF.

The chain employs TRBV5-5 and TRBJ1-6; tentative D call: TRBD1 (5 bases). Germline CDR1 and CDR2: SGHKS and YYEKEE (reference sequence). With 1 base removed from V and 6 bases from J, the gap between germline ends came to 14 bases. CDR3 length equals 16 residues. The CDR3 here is CASSLRVGDLNSPLHF. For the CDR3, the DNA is TGTGCCAGCAGCTTGAGGGTGGGGGACCTTAATTCACCCCTCCACTTT.

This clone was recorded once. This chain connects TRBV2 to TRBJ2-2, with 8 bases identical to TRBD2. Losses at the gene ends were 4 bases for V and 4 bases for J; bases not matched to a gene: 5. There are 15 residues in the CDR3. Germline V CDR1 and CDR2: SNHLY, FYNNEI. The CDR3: CASSGVAGTTGELFF. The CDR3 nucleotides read TGTGCCAGCAGTGGGGTAGCGGGAACCACCGGGGAGCTGTTTTTT.

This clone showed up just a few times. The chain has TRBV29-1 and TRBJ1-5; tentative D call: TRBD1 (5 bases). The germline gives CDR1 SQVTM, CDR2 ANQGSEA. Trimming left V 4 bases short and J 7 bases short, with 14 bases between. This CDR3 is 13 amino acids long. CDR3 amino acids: CSVAVGGYQPQHF. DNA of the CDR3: TGCAGCGTTGCGGTTGGGGGGTACCAGCCCCAGCATTTT.

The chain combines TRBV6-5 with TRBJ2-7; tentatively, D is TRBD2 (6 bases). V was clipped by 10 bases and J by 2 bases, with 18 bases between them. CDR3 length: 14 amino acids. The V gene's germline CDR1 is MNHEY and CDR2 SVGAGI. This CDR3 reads CATLARDSPYEQYF. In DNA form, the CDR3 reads TGTGCCACCTTAGCCCGGGACTCACCCTACGAGCAGTACTTC.

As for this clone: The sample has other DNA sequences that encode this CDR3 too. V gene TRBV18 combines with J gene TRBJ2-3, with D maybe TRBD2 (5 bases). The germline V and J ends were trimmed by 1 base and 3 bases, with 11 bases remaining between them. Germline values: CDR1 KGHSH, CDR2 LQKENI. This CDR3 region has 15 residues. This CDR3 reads CASSPQGLVTDTQYF. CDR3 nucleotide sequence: TGTGCCAGCTCACCACAAGGACTGGTAACAGATACGCAGTATTTT.

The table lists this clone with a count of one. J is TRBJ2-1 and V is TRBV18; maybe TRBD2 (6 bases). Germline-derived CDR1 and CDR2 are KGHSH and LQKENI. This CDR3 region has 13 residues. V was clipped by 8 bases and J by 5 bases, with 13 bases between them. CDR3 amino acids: CASAGNRDNEQFF. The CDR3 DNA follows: TGTGCCAGCGCGGGGAATCGGGACAATGAGCAGTTCTTC. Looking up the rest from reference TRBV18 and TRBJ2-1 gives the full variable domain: NAGVMQNPRHLVRRRGQEARLRCSPMKGHSHVYWYRQLPEEGLKFMVYLQKENIIDESGMPKERFSAEFPKEGPSILRIQQVVRGDSAAYFCASAGNRDNEQFFGPGTRLTVL.

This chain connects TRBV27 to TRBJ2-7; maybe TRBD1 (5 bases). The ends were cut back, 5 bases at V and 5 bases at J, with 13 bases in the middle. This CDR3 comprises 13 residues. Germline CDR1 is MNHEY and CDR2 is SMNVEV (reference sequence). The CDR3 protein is CASSPRPGNEQYF. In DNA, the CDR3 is TGTGCCAGCAGTCCAAGGCCAGGGAACGAGCAGTACTTC.

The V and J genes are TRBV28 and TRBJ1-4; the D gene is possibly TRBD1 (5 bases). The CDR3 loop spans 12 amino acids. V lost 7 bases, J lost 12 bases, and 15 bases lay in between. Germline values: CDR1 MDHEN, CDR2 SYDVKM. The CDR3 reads CASTQSRVELFF. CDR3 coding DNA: TGTGCCAGCACCCAATCCAGGGTTGAACTGTTTTTT. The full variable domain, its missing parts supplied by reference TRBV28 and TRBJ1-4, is DVKVTQSSRYLVKRTGEKVFLECVQDMDHENMFWYRQDPGLGLRLIYFSYDVKMKEKGDIPEGYSVSREKKERFSLILESASTNQTSMYLCASTQSRVELFFGSGTQLSVL.